Listed below are T cell receptor beta chains from one sample, sequenced in a study of cytotoxic CD8 clonotypes in ibrutinib-treated CLL. Sequencing used immunoSEQ multiplex PCR; TCRdb keeps in-frame clones, though not all of them. The sample yields 130,000 to 150,000 clones, about four fifths seen once. The material sequenced was PBMCs, taken after 12 months of ibrutinib treatment. These TCRs come from a human donor with chronic lymphocytic leukemia. Both conserved end residues are part of each CDR3. The D gene is left open where the match is weak. The size entry is marked missing in some rows and otherwise reads once, few, many or a size class.

v_gene: TRBV6-1; abundance: .; d_gene: .; j_gene: TRBJ2-2; CDR3nt: TGTGCCAGCAGTGGTTCCGGGGGACGCTTTTCCGGGGAGCTGTTTTTT; CDR3aa: CASSGSGGRFSGELFF
v_gene: TRBV27; abundance: .; d_gene: TRBD2; j_gene: TRBJ2-7; CDR3nt: TGTGCCAGCAGTTCCATGGGAGGGGCCTACGAGCAGTACTTC; CDR3aa: CASSSMGGAYEQYF
v_gene: TRBV29-1; abundance: .; d_gene: .; j_gene: TRBJ2-5; CDR3nt: TGCAGCGTTACAGGGAGAGAGACCCAGTACTTC; CDR3aa: CSVTGRETQYF
v_gene: TRBV30; abundance: .; d_gene: TRBD2; j_gene: TRBJ2-5; CDR3nt: TGTGCCGGGGAGGGCGGGGCGGAGACCCAGTACTTC; CDR3aa: CAGEGGAETQYF
v_gene: TRBV4-3; abundance: .; d_gene: TRBD1; j_gene: TRBJ2-1; CDR3nt: TGCGCCAGCAGCCCTACTAGGACAGGGTTCAATGAGCAGTTCTTC; CDR3aa: CASSPTRTGFNEQFF
v_gene: TRBV4-1; abundance: .; d_gene: .; j_gene: TRBJ1-1; CDR3nt: TGCGCCAGCAGCCGCCGGGGAGGGTGGGACACTGAAGCTTTCTTT; CDR3aa: CASSRRGGWDTEAFF
v_gene: TRBV19; abundance: once; d_gene: .; j_gene: TRBJ1-1; CDR3nt: TGTGCCAGTAATTGGCGGACGAACACTGAAGCTTTCTTT; CDR3aa: CASNWRTNTEAFF
v_gene: TRBV28; abundance: .; d_gene: .; j_gene: TRBJ1-1; CDR3nt: TGTGCCAGCAGTTTTGGGCAGGGGAGGTGGAACACTGAAGCTTTCTTT; CDR3aa: CASSFGQGRWNTEAFF
v_gene: TRBV7-2; abundance: .; d_gene: .; j_gene: TRBJ2-2; CDR3nt: TGTGCCAGCAGCTTAGTGAGCGTCGCCAACACCGGGGAGCTGTTTTTT; CDR3aa: CASSLVSVANTGELFF
v_gene: TRBV30; abundance: .; d_gene: TRBD1; j_gene: TRBJ1-1; CDR3nt: TGTGCCTGGAGTTATGAGACAGGGATGAACACTGAAGCTTTCTTT; CDR3aa: CAWSYETGMNTEAFF
v_gene: TRBV7-6; abundance: .; d_gene: .; j_gene: TRBJ2-7; CDR3nt: TGTGCCAGCAGCTTAGGTATCGAGCAGTACTTC; CDR3aa: CASSLGIEQYF
v_gene: TRBV7-2; abundance: .; d_gene: TRBD1; j_gene: TRBJ2-2; CDR3nt: TGTGCCAGCAGCCCGAGACAGGGGGCGTATTATGTGGAGCTGTTTTTT; CDR3aa: CASSPRQGAYYVELFF
v_gene: TRBV9; abundance: .; d_gene: .; j_gene: TRBJ2-1; CDR3nt: TGTGCCAGCAGCGCCCCGTCATCCTACAATGAGCAGTTCTTC; CDR3aa: CASSAPSSYNEQFF
v_gene: TRBV27; abundance: once; d_gene: TRBD1; j_gene: TRBJ2-1; CDR3nt: TGTGCCAGCAGTTTATCTTGGGACAGGGGTAGCGGAACCTACAATGAGCAGTTCTTC; CDR3aa: CASSLSWDRGSGTYNEQFF
v_gene: TRBV5-1; abundance: .; d_gene: .; j_gene: TRBJ1-1; CDR3nt: TGCGCCAGCAGCTTAGCGGACAGTCGCATGAACACTGAAGCTTTCTTT; CDR3aa: CASSLADSRMNTEAFF
v_gene: TRBV7-8; abundance: .; d_gene: .; j_gene: TRBJ2-1; CDR3nt: TGTGCCAGCAGCTTAAGGTCGGGTGGGACGGCCTACAATGAGCAGTTCTTC; CDR3aa: CASSLRSGGTAYNEQFF
v_gene: TRBV19; abundance: .; d_gene: TRBD1; j_gene: TRBJ2-5; CDR3nt: TGTGCCAGCTCCCGACAGGGCGGAGAGACCCAGTACTTC; CDR3aa: CASSRQGGETQYF
v_gene: TRBV19; abundance: .; d_gene: .; j_gene: TRBJ2-3; CDR3nt: TGTGCCAGTAGTATAGGTACCTCTCTGGGGCTTTACACAGATACGCAGTATTTT; CDR3aa: CASSIGTSLGLYTDTQYF
v_gene: TRBV11-2; abundance: .; d_gene: .; j_gene: TRBJ2-3; CDR3nt: TGTGCCAGCAGCTTCTCCCGGGGCGGGGCAGATACGCAGTATTTT; CDR3aa: CASSFSRGGADTQYF
v_gene: TRBV7-9; abundance: .; d_gene: .; j_gene: TRBJ2-7; CDR3nt: TGTGCCAGCAGCTTAGGATTTAGGGGACGAACCTTGATCTACGAGCAGTACTTC; CDR3aa: CASSLGFRGRTLIYEQYF
v_gene: TRBV4-1; abundance: .; d_gene: TRBD1; j_gene: TRBJ1-2; CDR3nt: TGCGCCAGCAGCCTTAGACAGGGGCCTAACTATGGCTACACCTTC; CDR3aa: CASSLRQGPNYGYTF